Presented here are 10 T cell receptor beta chains from one specimen sequenced in a study of cytomegalovirus exposure and HLA in healthy donors. It was with 60 Vbeta and 13 Jbeta primers that the PCR ran. Clones were sequenced by immunoSEQ multiplex PCR, and TCRdb holds only the in-frame ones, with some missing. The sample shows about 150,000 clones, approximately 85% of them seen only once. The sequenced material came from PBMCs. These receptors came from a man aged 50-60 years in good health and CMV-seropositive.

The chain uses TRBV4-1 and TRBJ1-4; D unresolved. Deletions cut 1 base from V and 7 bases from J, with 16 bases between. Germline CDR1 and CDR2: MGHRA and YSYEKL. The CDR3 runs 16 residues. CDR3 sequence: CASSQGPIRGFEKLFF. DNA of the CDR3: TGCGCCAGCAGCCAAGGTCCTATTCGAGGGTTTGAAAAACTGTTTTTT.

The chain employs TRBV28 and TRBJ1-5; D gene uncertain. The germline gives CDR1 MDHEN, CDR2 SYDVKM. This CDR3 spans 14 amino acids. V shed 3 bases and J shed 2 bases, with 8 bases lying between them. CDR3 sequence reads: CASSFLQGNQPQHF. Here the CDR3 DNA reads TGTGCCAGCAGTTTTCTCCAGGGCAATCAGCCCCAGCATTTT.

The chain joins TRBV5-4 to TRBJ1-2; 10 positions agree with TRBD1. Germline lookup yields CDR1 SGHNT and CDR2 YYREEE (reference sequence). This CDR3 spans 15 amino acids. The J segment lost 5 bases and the V segment lost 1 base, leaving 5 bases of the junction unmatched. CDR3 DNA: TGTGCCAGCAGCTTGATGGGACAGGGGATGTATGGCTACACCTTC. Protein sequence: CASSLMGQGMYGYTF.

DNA for the CDR3: TGTGCCATCAGTGCGGGGGGCCGACAGGGCACAGATACGCAGTATTTT. As protein: CAISAGGRQGTDTQYF. The genes are TRBV10-3 and TRBJ2-3, with D perhaps TRBD2 (7 bases). The V gene's germline CDR1 is ENHRY and CDR2 SYGVKD. V was pared by 4 bases and J by 1 base, with 15 bases between. This CDR3 has 16 amino acids.

The chain combines TRBV11-2 with TRBJ2-3; D may be TRBD1 (6 bases). The V end lost 3 bases, the J end lost 3 bases, and 7 bases lay between the germline ends. Germline CDR1 reads SGHAT; CDR2 reads FQNNGV. This CDR3 comprises 13 residues. The DNA of the CDR3 is TGTGCCAGCAGCTTGAGGGGGACAGATACGCAGTATTTT. It yields the protein CASSLRGTDTQYF.

The chain combines TRBV15 with TRBJ2-7, with a tentative D call TRBD1 (5 bases). CDR1 is LNHNV and CDR2 is YYDKDF in the germline V gene (reference sequence). The germline V and J ends were trimmed by 0 bases and 4 bases, with 16 bases remaining between them. The CDR3 contains 16 residues. CDR3 bases: TGTGCCACCAGCAGAGAATCATTACAGGCAGGGTACGAGCAGTACTTC. Protein: CATSRESLQAGYEQYF.

The chain recombines TRBV29-1 with TRBJ2-7; 12 bases are shared with TRBD1. The CDR3 covers 16 residues. Looked up from germline, CDR1 is SQVTM and CDR2 is ANQGSEA. With 6 bases clipped from V and 6 bases from J, the junction kept 15 bases outside the gene matches. This CDR3 reads CSVQGGLGQGASEQYF. The CDR3, as DNA: TGCAGCGTCCAGGGAGGCCTGGGACAGGGGGCGAGCGAGCAGTACTTC.

The chain links TRBV10-3 to TRBJ2-2; unclear D gene. V lost 8 bases and J lost 7, with 11 bases in between. The germline gives CDR1 ENHRY, CDR2 SYGVKD. This CDR3 region has 12 residues. CDR3 protein: CAISPLLGELFF. As DNA, the CDR3 is TGTGCCATCTCCCCTTTACTCGGGGAGCTGTTTTTT.

V is TRBV5-1 and J is TRBJ2-7, with 7 bases matching TRBD1. CDR1 SGHRS and CDR2 YFSETQ come from the germline V gene. The CDR3 totals 14 residues. V was clipped by 4 bases and J by 1 base; unmatched bases: 5. The CDR3 region has the DNA TGCGCCAGCAGCATTCCGGGACAGTCCTACGAGCAGTACTTC. Translating it yields CASSIPGQSYEQYF.

The chain uses TRBV5-1 and TRBJ2-2, with D possibly being TRBD2 (5 bases). Germline lookup yields CDR1 SGHRS and CDR2 YFSETQ. Trimming took 0 bases from V and 3 from J, leaving 15 bases between them. The CDR3 spans 17 residues. CDR3 loop: CASSLESGASDTGELFF. For the CDR3, the DNA is TGCGCCAGCAGCTTGGAGAGCGGAGCTTCGGACACCGGGGAGCTGTTTTTT.